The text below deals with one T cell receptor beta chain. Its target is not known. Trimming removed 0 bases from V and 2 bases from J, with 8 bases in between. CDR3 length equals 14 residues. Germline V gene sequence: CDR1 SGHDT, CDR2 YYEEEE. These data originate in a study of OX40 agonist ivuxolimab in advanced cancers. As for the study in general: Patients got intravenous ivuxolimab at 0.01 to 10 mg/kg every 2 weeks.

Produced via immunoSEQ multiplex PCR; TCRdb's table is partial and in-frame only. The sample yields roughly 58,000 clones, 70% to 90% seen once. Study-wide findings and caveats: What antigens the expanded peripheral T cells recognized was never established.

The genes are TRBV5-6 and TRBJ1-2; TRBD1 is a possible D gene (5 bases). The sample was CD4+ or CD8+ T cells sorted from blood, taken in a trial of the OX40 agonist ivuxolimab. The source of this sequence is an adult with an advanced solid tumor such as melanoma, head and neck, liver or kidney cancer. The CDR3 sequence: CASSLVGGNYGYTF. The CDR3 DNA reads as TGTGCCAGCAGCTTGGTGGGGGGGAACTATGGCTACACCTTC.